The T cell receptor beta chain under discussion was sequenced for a study of T cells in localized non-small cell lung cancer. Using immunoSEQ multiplex PCR, the repertoire was profiled, and TCRdb retains in-frame clones only, with some absent. Of over 30,000 clones listed, 90% are singletons. Germline CDR1 and CDR2: MNHEY and SVGAGI. The CDR3 has 13 residues. The V gene lost 6 bases and the J gene lost 0 bases, with 8 bases spanning the gap. Sequenced here: peripheral blood, sampled before any cancer treatment. The V gene is TRBV6-5, the J gene TRBJ1-1; D unclear. The source of this sequence is a man aged 35-69 years with stage I lung adenocarcinoma. The chain's CDR3 is CASRLGVNTEAFF. For the CDR3, the DNA is TGTGCCAGCAGATTAGGCGTGAACACTGAAGCTTTCTTT.